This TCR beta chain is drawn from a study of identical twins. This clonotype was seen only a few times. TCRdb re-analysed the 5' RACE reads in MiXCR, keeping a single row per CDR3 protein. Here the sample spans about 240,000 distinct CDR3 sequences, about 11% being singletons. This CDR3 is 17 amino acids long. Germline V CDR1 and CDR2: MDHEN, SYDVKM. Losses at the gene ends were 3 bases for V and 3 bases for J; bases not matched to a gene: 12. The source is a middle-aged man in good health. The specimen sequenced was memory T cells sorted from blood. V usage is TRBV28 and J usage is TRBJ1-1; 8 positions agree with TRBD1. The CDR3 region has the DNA TGTGCCAGCAGTTTTCTAGGCAGGGGGCAAGGATACACTGAAGCTTTCTTT. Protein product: CASSFLGRGQGYTEAFF.